A selection of T cell receptor beta chains follows, all from one sample in a study of CD8+CD57+ T cells in acquired aplastic anemia. TCRdb re-called the reads with MiXCR, one entry per CDR3 protein. Seen here are over 150,000 distinct CDR3 sequences, roughly half observed once, and the top ten hold around a sixth. The sample was sorted CD4+, CD8+, or CD8+CD57+ T cells (not recorded which) from PBMCs. The receptor source for this set is a human donor in good health, serving as a control. The CDR3 runs from the conserved cysteine through the conserved F or W. A D gene is named only where the DNA matches it firmly. Size tells how often a clone was seen (once, few, many) or the class of an expanded clone, and some rows leave it out.

v_call,d_call,clone_size,j_call,cdr3_aa,cdr3_nt
TRBV2,TRBD1,-,TRBJ1-2,CASSEANRGGGYTF,TGTGCCAGCAGTGAGGCAAACAGGGGGGGCGGCTACACCTTC
TRBV7-9,-,-,TRBJ1-1,CASSLMSQGTEAFF,TGTGCCAGCAGCTTAATGTCTCAGGGTACTGAAGCTTTCTTT
TRBV5-6,-,many,TRBJ2-5,CASSLGARAQYF,TGTGCCAGCAGCTTGGGAGCTAGGGCCCAGTACTTC
TRBV10-3,TRBD1,-,TRBJ1-6,CAIRPGQGVGSPLHF,TGTGCCATCAGGCCGGGACAGGGGGTGGGTTCACCCCTCCACTTT
TRBV5-1,-,-,TRBJ1-2,CASSLAWTGDPYGYTF,TGCGCCAGCAGCTTGGCTTGGACGGGCGATCCCTATGGCTACACCTTC
TRBV14,TRBD1,-,TRBJ2-5,CASNRGLGGTQYF,TGTGCTAGCAACAGGGGGCTAGGCGGGACCCAGTACTTC
TRBV29-1,TRBD1,-,TRBJ2-7,CSVDLGTGGREQYF,TGCAGCGTTGATCTCGGGACAGGGGGCCGCGAGCAGTACTTC
TRBV20-1,-,many,TRBJ1-4,CSARHLQGFSEKLFF,TGCAGTGCTAGACACCTACAGGGATTTAGTGAAAAACTGTTTTTT
TRBV15,-,-,TRBJ1-6,CATSRAGNSPLHF,TGTGCCACCAGCAGAGCAGGAAATTCACCTCTCCACTTT
TRBV6-1,-,many,TRBJ2-7,CASSERAARAGEQYF,TGTGCCAGCAGTGAAAGGGCGGCGCGAGCAGGGGAGCAGTACTTC
TRBV10-3,-,-,TRBJ1-2,CAIRESGGELSYGYTF,TGTGCCATCAGGGAAAGTGGAGGGGAGCTTTCGTATGGCTACACCTTC
TRBV7-9,-,few,TRBJ2-7,CASTGPSAQNYEQYF,TGTGCCAGCACGGGTCCCTCGGCTCAGAACTACGAGCAGTACTTC
TRBV7-9,-,-,TRBJ1-1,CASSSLRVGGAFF,TGCGCCAGCAGCTCCTTGCGGGTGGGGGGAGCTTTCTTT
TRBV20-1,TRBD2,few,TRBJ2-3,CSAPRTSGGDTQYF,TGCAGTGCGCCGAGGACTAGCGGGGGGGATACGCAGTATTTT
TRBV2,-,-,TRBJ1-6,CASSTGRDNSPLHF,TGTGCCAGCAGCACAGGGAGGGATAATTCACCCCTCCACTTT
TRBV9,TRBD1,-,TRBJ1-2,CASSVGQGAGYTF,TGTGCCAGCAGCGTGGGACAGGGGGCGGGCTACACCTTC
TRBV29-1,TRBD1,few,TRBJ2-7,CSVVGQGLNEQYF,TGCAGCGTTGTAGGACAGGGTTTAAACGAGCAGTACTTC
TRBV18,TRBD1,many,TRBJ2-7,CASSPRDSPYEQYF,TGTGCCAGCTCACCAAGGGACAGCCCCTACGAGCAGTACTTC
TRBV29-1,-,-,TRBJ2-5,CSVEGVGVQETQYF,TGCAGCGTTGAGGGTGTTGGGGTACAAGAGACCCAGTACTTC
TRBV7-2,TRBD2,many,TRBJ2-7,CASSLALSGGGGGVLAQYF,TGTGCCAGCAGCTTAGCCCTATCCGGAGGGGGCGGGGGGGTCCTCGCGCAGTACTTC
TRBV11-2,TRBD1,many,TRBJ1-2,CASSLGGQGNYGYTF,TGTGCCAGCAGCTTAGGGGGACAGGGTAACTATGGCTACACCTTC
TRBV6-6,-,many,TRBJ1-5,CASRGRDGRSNQPQHF,TGTGCCAGCCGAGGCCGGGACGGACGTAGCAATCAGCCCCAGCATTTT
TRBV20-1,TRBD1,once,TRBJ2-7,CSARAGTGSEQYF,TGCAGTGCTAGAGCCGGGACAGGGTCCGAGCAGTACTTC
TRBV15,-,-,TRBJ2-5,CATSRGGGALIGTQYF,TGTGCCACCAGCAGAGGTGGAGGGGCCTTGATTGGGACCCAGTACTTC
TRBV4-3,-,few,TRBJ2-4,CASSAQLAKNIQYF,TGCGCCAGCAGCGCCCAGTTGGCCAAAAACATTCAGTACTTC
TRBV7-3,-,many,TRBJ2-7,CASSRGAVGGYEQYF,TGTGCCAGCAGCAGGGGCGCGGTTGGAGGTTACGAGCAGTACTTC
TRBV9,-,-,TRBJ2-7,CASSVGGSQPLEQYF,TGTGCCAGCAGCGTAGGTGGGAGCCAACCGCTCGAGCAGTACTTC
TRBV20-1,-,-,TRBJ1-6,CSARDRVSSSPLHF,TGCAGTGCTAGAGATCGGGTCAGTAGCTCACCCCTCCACTTT
TRBV7-2,-,-,TRBJ1-5,CASSLEYSNQPQHF,TGTGCCAGCAGCTTGGAATACAGCAATCAGCCCCAGCATTTT
TRBV11-3,TRBD2,-,TRBJ2-2,CASSLGTSGGTGELFF,TGTGCCAGCAGCTTAGGCACTAGCGGGGGAACCGGGGAGCTGTTTTTT
TRBV28,-,-,TRBJ1-3,CASSPGGVIGGNTIYF,TGTGCCAGCAGTCCCGGGGGAGTAATCGGCGGAAACACCATATATTTT
TRBV7-3,TRBD1,-,TRBJ2-7,CASSLTGTGDPYEQYF,TGTGCCAGCAGCTTGACCGGGACAGGGGACCCCTACGAGCAGTACTTC
TRBV28,-,-,TRBJ1-2,CASSLGQTAGYTF,TGTGCCAGCAGCCTGGGCCAGACGGCCGGCTACACCTTC
TRBV7-2,-,-,TRBJ1-5,CASSPDGSNQPQHF,TGTGCCAGCAGCCCGGACGGTAGCAATCAGCCCCAGCATTTT
TRBV9,-,-,TRBJ1-6,CASSPGSNSPLHF,TGTGCCAGCTCACCAGGGAGTAATTCACCCCTCCACTTT
TRBV14,-,many,TRBJ1-2,CASSQGIGSHYGYTF,TGTGCCAGCAGCCAAGGCATCGGGAGTCACTATGGCTACACCTTC
TRBV10-3,-,-,TRBJ1-1,CATTGTDKNTEAFF,TGTGCCACCACCGGGACCGATAAGAACACTGAAGCTTTCTTT
TRBV13,-,many,TRBJ2-7,CASSLVRQGGGEQYF,TGTGCCAGCAGCTTAGTACGGCAGGGCGGCGGCGAGCAGTACTTC
TRBV3-1,TRBD2,many,TRBJ2-7,CASGSGGIYEQYF,TGTGCCAGCGGCAGCGGGGGCATATACGAGCAGTACTTC
TRBV19,TRBD2,-,TRBJ2-1,CASSGRTSGMYNEQFF,TGCGCCAGTAGTGGGCGGACTAGCGGGATGTACAATGAGCAGTTCTTC
TRBV7-2,-,many,TRBJ1-5,CASSLQEYQPQHF,TGTGCCAGCAGCTTACAGGAGTATCAGCCCCAGCATTTT